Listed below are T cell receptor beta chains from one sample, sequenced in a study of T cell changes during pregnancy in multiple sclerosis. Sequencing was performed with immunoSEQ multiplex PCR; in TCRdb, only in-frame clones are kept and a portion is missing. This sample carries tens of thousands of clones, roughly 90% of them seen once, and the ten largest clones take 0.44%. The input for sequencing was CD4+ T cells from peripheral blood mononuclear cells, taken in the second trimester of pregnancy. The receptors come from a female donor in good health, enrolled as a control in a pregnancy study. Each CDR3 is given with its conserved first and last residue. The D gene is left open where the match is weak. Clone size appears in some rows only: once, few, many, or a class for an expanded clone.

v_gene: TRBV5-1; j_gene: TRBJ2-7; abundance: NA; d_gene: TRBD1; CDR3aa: CASSPVPGQSYEQYF; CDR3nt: TGCGCCAGCAGCCCCGTACCGGGACAGTCTTACGAGCAGTACTTC
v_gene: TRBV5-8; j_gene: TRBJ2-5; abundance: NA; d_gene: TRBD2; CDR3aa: CASSLNGRGQETQYF; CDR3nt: TGTGCCAGCAGCTTGAATGGGCGGGGGCAAGAGACCCAGTACTTC
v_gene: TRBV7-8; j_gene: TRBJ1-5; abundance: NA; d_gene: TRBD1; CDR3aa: CASSPGQQIGSQHF; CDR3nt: TGTGCCAGCAGCCCGGGACAGCAAATAGGCTCCCAGCATTTT
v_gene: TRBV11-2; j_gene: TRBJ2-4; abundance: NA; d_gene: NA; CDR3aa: CASSLDREWGDIQYF; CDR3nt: TGTGCCAGCAGCTTAGATCGGGAGTGGGGGGACATTCAGTACTTC
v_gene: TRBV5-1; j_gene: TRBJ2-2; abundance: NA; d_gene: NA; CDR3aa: CASSLRSGYANTGELFF; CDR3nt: TGCGCCAGCAGCTTGAGAAGCGGCTACGCGAACACCGGGGAGCTGTTTTTT
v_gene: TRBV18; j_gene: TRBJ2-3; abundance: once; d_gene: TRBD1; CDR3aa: CASSPAGQAQGDTQYF; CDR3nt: TGTGCCAGCTCACCAGCCGGACAGGCGCAGGGGGATACGCAGTATTTT
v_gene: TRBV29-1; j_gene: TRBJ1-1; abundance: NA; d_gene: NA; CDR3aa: CSVEVGQNEAFF; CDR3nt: TGCAGCGTTGAGGTCGGACAGAATGAAGCTTTCTTT
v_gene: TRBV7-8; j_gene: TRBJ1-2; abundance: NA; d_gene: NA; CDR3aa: CASSLTLGQNYGYTF; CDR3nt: TGTGCCAGCAGCTTAACCCTAGGTCAGAACTATGGCTACACCTTC
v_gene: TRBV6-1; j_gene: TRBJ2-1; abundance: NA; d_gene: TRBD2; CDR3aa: CASSDLAGAHNEQFF; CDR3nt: TGTGCCAGCAGTGACCTAGCGGGGGCCCACAATGAGCAGTTCTTC
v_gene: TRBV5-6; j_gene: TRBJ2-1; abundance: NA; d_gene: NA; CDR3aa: CASSMGGGGAYNEQFF; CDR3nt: TGTGCCAGCAGCATGGGTGGCGGAGGGGCTTACAATGAGCAGTTCTTC
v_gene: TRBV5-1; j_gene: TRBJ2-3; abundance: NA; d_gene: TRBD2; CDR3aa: CASSLLASGTSTDTQYF; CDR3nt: TGCGCCAGCAGCTTGTTGGCTAGCGGGACTAGCACAGATACGCAGTATTTT
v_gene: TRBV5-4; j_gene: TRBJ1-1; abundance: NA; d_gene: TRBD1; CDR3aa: CASSKTGAEAFF; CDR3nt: TGTGCCAGCAGCAAGACAGGGGCTGAAGCTTTCTTT
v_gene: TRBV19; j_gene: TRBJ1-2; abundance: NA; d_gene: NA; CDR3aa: CASSQQTERGYTF; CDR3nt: TGTGCCAGTAGTCAACAAACGGAGCGAGGCTACACCTTC
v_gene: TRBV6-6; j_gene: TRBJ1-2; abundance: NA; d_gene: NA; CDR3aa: CAAQSHFGYTF; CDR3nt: TGTGCCGCCCAGTCCCATTTCGGCTACACCTTC
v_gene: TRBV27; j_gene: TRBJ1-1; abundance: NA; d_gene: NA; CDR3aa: CASSLTTGMNTEAFF; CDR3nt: TGTGCCAGCAGTTTAACAACAGGCATGAACACTGAAGCTTTCTTT
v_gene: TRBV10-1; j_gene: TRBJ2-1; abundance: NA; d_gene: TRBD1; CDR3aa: CASSEDLGGKGQRKEQFF; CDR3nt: TGCGCCAGCAGTGAGGACTTAGGTGGAAAGGGACAGCGGAAGGAGCAGTTCTTC
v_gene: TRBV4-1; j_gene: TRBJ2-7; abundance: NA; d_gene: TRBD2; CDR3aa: CASSQEKAGGRGYEQYF; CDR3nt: TGCGCCAGCAGCCAAGAAAAAGCGGGAGGCCGGGGGTACGAGCAGTACTTC
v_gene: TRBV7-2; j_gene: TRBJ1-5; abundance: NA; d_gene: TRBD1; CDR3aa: CASSLGQGPNQPQHF; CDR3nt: TGTGCCAGCAGCTTAGGACAGGGCCCCAATCAGCCCCAGCATTTT
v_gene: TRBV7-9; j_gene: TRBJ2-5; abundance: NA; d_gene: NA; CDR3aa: CASSLSAGQIQYF; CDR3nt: TGTGCCAGCAGCTTATCGGCAGGGCAAATCCAGTACTTC
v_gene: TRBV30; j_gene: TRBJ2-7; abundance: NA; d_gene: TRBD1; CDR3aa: CAWSSAGTGVYEQYF; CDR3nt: TGTGCCTGGAGTTCCGCCGGGACAGGGGTCTACGAGCAGTACTTC
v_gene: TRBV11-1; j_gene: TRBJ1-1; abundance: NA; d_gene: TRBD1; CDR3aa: CASSFGQGRTEAFF; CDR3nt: TGTGCCAGCAGCTTCGGACAGGGGCGCACTGAAGCTTTCTTT
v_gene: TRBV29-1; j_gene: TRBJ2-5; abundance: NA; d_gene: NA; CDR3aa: CSVEDLQGMTQETQYF; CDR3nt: TGCAGCGTTGAAGATCTTCAGGGGATGACCCAAGAGACCCAGTACTTC
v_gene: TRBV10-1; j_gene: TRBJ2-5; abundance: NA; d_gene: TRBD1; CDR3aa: CASSPGQGGKTQYF; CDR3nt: TGCGCCAGCAGTCCGGGACAGGGGGGAAAGACCCAGTACTTC
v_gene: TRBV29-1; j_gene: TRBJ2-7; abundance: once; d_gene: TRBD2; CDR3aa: CSVVLAVSSHEQYF; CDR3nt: TGCAGCGTTGTCCTAGCGGTATCAAGTCACGAGCAGTACTTC